Below are 24 T cell receptor beta chains sequenced from a single sample in a study of CD8 T cells in ankylosing spondylitis. TCRdb processed the 5' RACE reads anew with MiXCR; each CDR3 protein has one entry. The sample shows approximately 7,300 distinct CDR3 sequences, more than 8% of them seen only once. Sequencing used blood, either unsorted or a sorted T cell fraction (not recorded which). These receptors came from a male donor with ankylosing spondylitis or in good health (not recorded which).

This clonotype appeared many times. This chain joins TRBV9 and TRBJ2-1; maybe TRBD1 (7 bases). V lost 7 bases and J lost 7, with 9 bases in between. The CDR3 is 11 residues long. Germline-derived CDR1 and CDR2 are SGDLS and YYNGEE. CDR3 DNA sequence: TGTGCCAGCTCAGGGGGGAATGAGCAGTTCTTC. Translation gives CASSGGNEQFF.

This clonotype is medium-sized by share. The chain links TRBV9 to TRBJ2-4; TRBD2 aligns across 13 bases. V was pared by 5 bases and J by 0 bases, with 14 bases of the junction left unmatched. This CDR3 has 20 amino acids. Per the germline V gene, CDR1 is SGDLS and CDR2 is YYNGEE. This CDR3 is CASSVGRGLAGELAKNIQYF. CDR3 DNA: TGTGCCAGCAGTGTCGGTCGCGGACTAGCGGGGGAACTAGCCAAAAACATTCAGTACTTC.

This clonotype occurred many times. This rearrangement joins TRBV9 to TRBJ2-1; tentatively, D is TRBD1 (6 bases). Trimming stripped 0 bases from V and 8 bases from J, with 24 bases between. CDR3 length: 18 amino acids. CDR1 and CDR2 from the germline V gene are SGDLS and YYNGEE. The CDR3 DNA follows: TGTGCCAGCAGCGTAGGGCCGGGTCGGGCAGGGGCCGCCGATGAGCAGTTCTTC. It translates to CASSVGPGRAGAADEQFF.

This clonotype came up a few times. The genes are TRBV9 and TRBJ1-3; 7 nucleotides line up with TRBD1. The junction had 10 bases not matched to a gene; V was cut back by 4 bases and J by 0 bases. Per the germline V gene, CDR1 is SGDLS and CDR2 is YYNGEE. The CDR3 has 17 amino acids. CDR3 sequence: CASSKTGREGSGNTIYF. CDR3 DNA: TGTGCCAGCAGCAAGACAGGGCGAGAGGGCTCTGGAAACACCATATATTTT. Variable domain in full (rest from reference TRBV9 and TRBJ1-3): DSGVTQTPKHLITATGQRVTLRCSPRSGDLSVYWYQQSLDQGLQFLIQYYNGEERAKGNILERFSAQQFPDLHSELNLSSLELGDSALYFCASSKTGREGSGNTIYFGEGSWLTVV.

By share, this clonotype counts as medium-sized. The rearrangement links TRBV9 to TRBJ2-2; 7 bases are shared with TRBD2. This CDR3 contains 18 residues. The germline CDR1 and CDR2 sequences are SGDLS and YYNGEE. With 0 bases clipped from V and 6 bases from J, the junction kept 14 bases outside the gene matches. The CDR3 is CASSVGRLAMVNPGELFF. For the CDR3, the DNA is TGTGCCAGCAGCGTAGGTCGACTAGCAATGGTAAACCCCGGGGAGCTGTTTTTT.

This clonotype was detected ten times or more. V and J are TRBV9 and TRBJ2-7; the match to TRBD2 covers 8 bases. From germline, CDR1 is SGDLS and CDR2 YYNGEE. Germline trimming cut 4 bases from V and 1 base from J; bases unmatched to any gene: 4. The CDR3 runs 14 residues. CDR3 DNA sequence: TGTGCCAGCAGCCCCGGGGGGGATTCCTACGAGCAGTACGTC. This encodes CASSPGGDSYEQYV.

The gene calls are TRBV9 and TRBJ2-1, with TRBD2 matching 7 bases. Germline CDR1 and CDR2: SGDLS and YYNGEE. The V gene end was trimmed by 5 bases and the J gene end by 2 bases; junction bases not matched to a gene: 7. The CDR3 extends over 15 amino acids. Here the CDR3 DNA reads TGTGCCAGCAGTTCCACTGGGGGGGCCTACAATGAGCAGTTCTTC. It specifies CASSSTGGAYNEQFF.

This clonotype has just a few counts. The CDR3 DNA reads as TGTGCCAGCAGCGACGGGCAGGATAATGAAAAACTGTTTTTT. Translated: CASSDGQDNEKLFF. V gene TRBV9 combines with J gene TRBJ1-4, with D unclear. Germline V CDR1 and CDR2: SGDLS, YYNGEE. This CDR3 has 14 amino acids. Trimming removed 3 bases from V and 4 bases from J, with 10 bases in between.

This clonotype came up many times. The rearrangement joins TRBV9 to TRBJ2-5; unclear D gene. From germline, CDR1 is SGDLS and CDR2 YYNGEE. Trimming removed 2 bases from V and 4 bases from J, with 12 bases in between. This CDR3 region has 14 residues. As DNA, the CDR3 is TGTGCCAGCAGCGTGGCCGAAGCCCCAGAGACCCAGTACTTC. Protein product: CASSVAEAPETQYF.

This clonotype came up many times. The J gene is TRBJ2-1, the V gene TRBV9; 14 nucleotides line up with TRBD2. From germline, CDR1 is SGDLS and CDR2 YYNGEE. With V trimmed by 3 bases and J by 12 bases, 11 bases remained unmatched. The CDR3 loop spans 16 amino acids. The CDR3 nucleotides are TGTGCCAGCAGCGCGGGACAGGGACTAGCGGGAGATCGGCAGTTCTTC. This translates into CASSAGQGLAGDRQFF.

This clonotype has ten or more counts. This chain uses TRBV9 with TRBJ2-3; 8 nucleotides line up with TRBD2. The V gene end was trimmed by 0 bases and the J gene end by 4 bases; junction bases not matched to a gene: 4. The length of the CDR3 is 15 residues. The germline gives CDR1 SGDLS, CDR2 YYNGEE. The CDR3 coding sequence is TGTGCCAGCAGCGTAGATCGGGGGGGGGCAGATACGCAGTATTTT. Amino acids: CASSVDRGGADTQYF.

This sequence joins TRBV9 and TRBJ2-1, with D unresolved. Trimming shortened V by 0 bases and J by 10 bases, and 5 bases separated the two germline ends. Per the germline V gene, CDR1 is SGDLS and CDR2 is YYNGEE. This CDR3 spans 11 amino acids. The CDR3 is CASSVEGEQFF. CDR3 DNA sequence: TGTGCCAGCAGCGTAGAGGGCGAGCAGTTCTTC.

The gene calls are TRBV21-1 and TRBJ2-7. TRBV21-1 is marked as a pseudogene. The CDR3 sequence is 14 residues long. CDR3 DNA sequence: TGTGCCAGCAATTCCCTAGGGTTATGTTACGAGCAGTACGTC. Translating gives CASNSLGLCYEQYV.

This clonotype was detected many times. J is TRBJ2-1 and V is TRBV9, with TRBD2 matching over 13 bases. J was trimmed by 9 bases and V by 2 bases; bases with no gene match: 8. The length of the CDR3 is 16 residues. Looked up from germline, CDR1 is SGDLS and CDR2 is YYNGEE. The CDR3 protein is CASSVSALAGGAEQFF. CDR3 nucleotides: TGTGCCAGCAGCGTTTCCGCACTAGCGGGAGGGGCTGAGCAGTTCTTC.

DNA for the CDR3: TGTGCCAGCAGCGTGAGCGGGATAGATACGCAGTATTTT. It yields the protein CASSVSGIDTQYF. The V gene is TRBV9, the J gene TRBJ2-3; 7 nucleotides line up with TRBD2. Germline V gene lookup returns CDR1 SGDLS and CDR2 YYNGEE. The CDR3 length is 13 residues. V was pared by 2 bases and J by 5 bases, with 2 bases of the junction left unmatched.

The table lists this clonotype with a few counts. The chain combines TRBV9 with TRBJ2-3; D gene ambiguous. V was shortened by 7 bases and J by 2 bases, with 11 bases between the two germline ends. The germline CDR1 and CDR2 sequences are SGDLS and YYNGEE. The CDR3 length is 13 residues. The CDR3 is CASQWQSTDTQYF. The CDR3 coding sequence is TGTGCCAGCCAGTGGCAATCCACAGATACGCAGTATTTT.

This clonotype showed up many times. V is TRBV9 and J is TRBJ2-2; TRBD2 aligns across 12 bases. The CDR3 extends over 17 amino acids. V dropped 4 bases and J dropped 2; count of bases not matched to a gene: 6. Germline CDR1 and CDR2: SGDLS and YYNGEE. The CDR3 DNA sequence: TGTGCCAGCAGCTCCACTAGCGGGGGGACCAACACCGGGGAGCTGTTTTTT. Encoded protein: CASSSTSGGTNTGELFF.

This clonotype was detected many times. The V gene is TRBV9, the J gene TRBJ2-1; TRBD2 matches at 11 bases. Trimming took 0 bases from V and 8 from J; bases not matched to a gene: 7. Per germline, CDR1 SGDLS and CDR2 YYNGEE. The CDR3 covers 16 residues. In DNA, the CDR3 is TGTGCCAGCAGCGTAGATAGCGGGAGGGCGAGGGATGAGCAGTTCTTC. This encodes CASSVDSGRARDEQFF.

Judged by abundance, this clonotype is medium-sized. The J gene is TRBJ2-1, the V gene TRBV9, with D possibly TRBD1 on 5 matching bases. The CDR3 loop spans 15 amino acids. Trimming took 4 bases from V and 4 from J, leaving 15 bases between them. CDR1 is SGDLS and CDR2 is YYNGEE in the germline V gene. In DNA, the CDR3 is TGTGCCAGCAGCCCCACCAGGGCTTTTTACAATGAGCAGTTCTTC. Translation: CASSPTRAFYNEQFF.

This clonotype was counted many times. This chain connects TRBV9 to TRBJ2-5; TRBD1 matches 7 bases. After removal of 4 bases from V and 5 bases from J, the junction contained 14 bases not matched to a gene. The CDR3 covers 16 residues. The germline CDR1 and CDR2 sequences are SGDLS and YYNGEE. The CDR3 nucleotides are TGTGCCAGCAGCAGAGGGGACAGCCCCGAACTCGAGACCCAGTACTTC. Encoded protein: CASSRGDSPELETQYF.

This clonotype showed up just a few times. This rearrangement joins TRBV9 to TRBJ2-5; TRBD2 matches 11 bases. Germline V gene lookup returns CDR1 SGDLS and CDR2 YYNGEE. The CDR3 is made up of 15 amino acids. V lost 3 bases to trimming and J lost 5 bases; unmatched junction nucleotides: 6. Here the CDR3 reads CASSATSGSTETQYF. Here the CDR3 DNA reads TGTGCCAGCAGCGCCACTAGCGGGAGTACGGAGACCCAGTACTTC.

This chain joins TRBV9 and TRBJ2-1, with D tentatively TRBD2 (5 bases). This CDR3 has 15 residues. Germline V gene sequence: CDR1 SGDLS, CDR2 YYNGEE. V lost 3 bases and J 0 bases, leaving 10 bases between the germline ends. CDR3 protein: CASSADSNSYNEQFF. As DNA, the CDR3 is TGTGCCAGCAGCGCGGACTCAAACTCCTACAATGAGCAGTTCTTC.

This clonotype occurred a few times. The chain couples TRBV5-1 to TRBJ2-7; D uncertain. CDR3 size: 10 residues. From germline, CDR1 is SGHRS and CDR2 YFSETQ. CDR3 in amino acids: CASSLGVVGV. CDR3 nucleotide sequence: TGCGCCAGCAGCTTGGGTGTGGTAGGCGTC.

This clonotype was seen ten or more times. The genes are TRBV5-1 and TRBJ1-1; possible D gene TRBD1, 6 bases. Between the trimmed V and J ends, which lost 9 bases and 1 base, there was a span of 16 bases. CDR1 is SGHRS, CDR2 YFSETQ, per germline. This CDR3 region has 14 residues. For the CDR3, the DNA is TGCGCCACCCCCTGGGGGGCATCGAACACTGAAGCTTTCTTT. Amino acids: CATPWGASNTEAFF.